This T cell receptor (beta chain) was sequenced in a study of cytomegalovirus exposure and HLA in healthy donors (dated by TCRdb to the late 2010s). Regarding the complete study: An earlier analysis of several hundred of the donors reported about 250 Gb of sequence data and some 120 million unique TCR beta sequences from some 180 million T cells. Approximately 330 gigabases of sequencing data and about 92 million unique TCR sequences made up an early release that covered several hundred HLA-typed donors. Of the roughly 400 genotyped donors, 65% to 90% were placed in the genetic ancestry cluster associated with self-reported Caucasian donors. The aim of the study was to test whether cataloging public T cell receptors could identify signatures of past pathogen exposure. The study profiled the T cell repertoires of under 850 subjects by immunosequencing and related them to cytomegalovirus serostatus. Besides the first cohort of approximately 710 subjects, a separate validation cohort made up of roughly 120 different subjects was used. To predict cytomegalovirus infection status, the study brought together high-throughput TCR immunosequencing, statistical association of individual TCRs with disease status, and machine learning. To study patterns of TCR occurrence, a later analysis re-analyzed previously published TCR beta repertoires from several hundred donors and added high-resolution HLA genotyping. The later analysis used no new phenotypic data to find candidate immune exposures, relying instead on TCR beta sequences and their occurrence across donors. An earlier analysis of 450 to 750 of the donors used high-throughput TCR beta sequencing to judge whether each TCR beta V gene segment behaved as functional or pseudogenic. Donor age, sex, ethnicity and CMV serostatus were collected together with the repertoire data. In a later genetic analysis, genome-wide SNP genotypes for about 65% of the roughly 700 donors were used, and that subset was treated as a discovery cohort. Every repertoire in the discovery cohort had been generated on one and the same sequencing platform. Class I and class II HLA loci were covered by the typing at four-digit resolution. Typing coverage varied by locus: roughly 620-640 donors for A, B, C, DRB1 and DQB1; under 550 for DQA1; over 600 for DPA1; around 450 for DPB1. Because of strong linkage in the cohort, roughly five DR-DQ haplotypes were treated as single units for association and clustering. Across approximately 400 genotyped donors of the cohort, an average of approximately 240,000 unique TCR beta nucleotide sequences per donor were sequenced, and approximately 19% of those sequences were non-productive.

Remarks on this clone: The clone's antigen remains unknown.

CDR3 length: 14 amino acids, cysteine to phenylalanine. The entry retains the CDR3 DNA only, 42 bases that are in frame from base 1. V loses 2 bases of germline sequence and J loses 3 bases, and the interval between the two ends is 8 bases. CDR1 and CDR2 (MNHNY, SVGAGI) derive from the germline V gene (reference sequence). The cohort comprised under 700 healthy bone marrow donors. At the time of sampling, all cohort members were nominally healthy, though unrecorded immune exposures were likely present. The donor was CMV seronegative and belonged to the group of 380 or so seronegative cohort members. A peripheral blood sample was collected from each donor, and TCR beta sequencing was performed on peripheral blood mononuclear cells. The Qiagen DNeasy Blood Extraction Kit was used to extract genomic DNA from the blood cell samples. Library prep was done by the immunoSEQ multiplex PCR assay. For the multiplex PCR, a mixture combining 60 forward primers for TCR Vbeta segments and 13 reverse primers for TCR Jbeta segments was used. The CDR3 region of rearranged TCR beta genes was amplified from genomic DNA with a multiplex PCR assay. Amplified TCR beta libraries were sequenced as 87-base-pair reads on the Illumina HiSeq System. The source study handled its data this way. Across the 700 or so repertoires, a later analysis counted roughly 84 million unique TCR beta chains, some 11 million of which were shared by at least two donors. Raw reads were error-corrected and collapsed into unique sequences with a nearest-neighbor algorithm that merged closely related sequences to remove PCR and sequencing errors. CDR3 sequences were aligned to IMGT reference sequences to assign V, D and J gene segments. For a sequence to be retained, a match of at least six nucleotides was required to both a V gene segment and a J gene segment. A rearrangement counted as productive if the CDR3 had no stop codons and remained in frame with V and J, and every other rearrangement counted as non-productive. Following IMGT convention, CDR3 was defined as the stretch from the second conserved V-encoded cysteine up to the conserved J-encoded phenylalanine. In an earlier analysis of around 570 of the donors, sequences lacking an unambiguous match to a single V gene segment were excluded. An earlier analysis of a few hundred of the donors classified V segments as functional when productive rearrangements were above 56.7% and as segregating when the standard deviation between donors was above 5%. A statistical classification framework was built for diagnosing cytomegalovirus status from the catalog of TCR beta chain sequences. A later analysis assigned V and J genes by comparing TCR nucleotide sequences with IMGT/GENE-DB human TR gene sequences. A later analysis assigned CDR3 sequences and most-parsimonious VDJ recombination scenarios with the TCRdist pipeline. In a later analysis, each TCR beta chain was defined by its CDR3 amino acid sequence together with its V-gene family, and reads lacking a unique V-gene family were excluded. As a way to deal with suspected cross-contamination and a sequencing artifact, a later analysis dropped 640 or so nucleotide sequences that were highly shared and had low generation probability. For each public chain, a later analysis derived a clonal expansion index from normalized ranks of inferred template counts within each repertoire. In a later analysis, generation probabilities were computed using a VDJ recombination model fitted to out-of-frame rearrangements, and the results were checked against IGoR. In a later analysis, hypergeometric tests were used to score TCR-TCR, TCR-HLA and TCR-CMV co-occurrence, with a repertoire-size bias correction applied to TCR pairs. False discovery rates were estimated in a later analysis by permuting HLA or CMV assignments 20 times. A later analysis grouped co-occurring TCRs with DBSCAN, adding TCRdist sequence similarity when clustering within HLA-allele-positive subsets. Repertoires with fewer than 30,000 or more than 120,000 public chains, plus five repertoires with anomalous nucleotide sharing, were excluded from co-occurrence clustering. TCRdb re-hosts the immuneACCESS table, in-frame sequences only. Its copies lack some clones; in the studies checked, an unresolved V gene accounts for under half of them, and the cause for the rest is not known. The V and J calls and clone size were taken over from that table, and D and trimming were inferred from the DNA. The table for this sample lists roughly 30,000 clones. The biggest ten clones account for approximately 4.8% of the sample.

Study-wide findings and limitations: Correlated functional status among segregating V segments might reflect linkage disequilibrium, but an unknown experimental factor could not be ruled out. The authors suggested that the approach could potentially be extended to other disease states and immunological phenotypes. Broadly in line with IMGT annotations, most TCR beta V segments showed up in productive rearrangements about 87% or about 30% of the time in an earlier analysis of around 550 of the donors. A later genetic analysis associated a missense DCLRE1C variant with V-gene and J-gene trimming of TCR beta chains, and an independent cohort replicated the association. In both the original and validation cohorts, the classifier was reported to diagnose cytomegalovirus status with high specificity and sensitivity. In vitro tests confirmed that three of the cytomegalovirus-associated TCR beta chains recognize cytomegalovirus antigens. The earlier analysis of approximately 540 of the donors excluded some 15 rarely observed V segments, including chromosome 9 orphons, because counts were too low. The study listed approximately 150 TCR beta chains as associated with cytomegalovirus. According to a later analysis, most CMV-associated TCR beta chains appeared to be HLA-restricted, and the HLA associations seemed to be driven largely by CMV exposure. CMV serostatus was the only immune exposure information available for the cohort. In a later analysis, HLA-associated TCR beta chains were found to be more clonally expanded and to have lower generation probabilities than equally common non-associated chains. A cluster of highly shared sequence variants was judged likely to be a technical artifact of the sequencing pipeline. Presence/absence analyses assumed roughly uniform sequencing depth across donors, an assumption that may not hold. According to a later analysis, parvovirus B19, influenza, CMV and Epstein-Barr virus appeared linked to several top co-occurrence clusters. Most TCR sequences were seen in very few donors, while some public TCRs were found in many individuals. Because the 87-base-pair reads could not distinguish some IMGT-functional V segments, including TRBV6-2 and TRBV6-3, those segments were excluded. Compared with the approximately 700-donor mean, donors in an Asian-associated ancestry cluster had fewer N-insertions in productive TCRs, according to a later genetic analysis. The cohort was sequenced for TCR beta chains only, and without alpha or paired-chain data the features that could be detected were limited. A further reported finding was that TCR beta sequences accurately predicted the HLA-A and HLA-B alleles for most subjects in the first cohort. Strong co-occurrence of HLA alleles, especially DR and DQ, made assigning TCR associations to individual alleles difficult. In a later analysis, TCR association rates were found to vary across HLA loci, with the most associated TCRs seen for DRB1 alleles and the fewest for HLA-C alleles. At a false discovery rate of 0.05, a later analysis linked some 18,000 TCR beta sequences to specific HLA alleles. Because HLA typing was unavailable for some donors at each locus, only the typed subset was used in association tests.

This sequence was found in a female donor in good health and CMV-seronegative. The sequenced sample was PBMCs. The chain uses TRBV6-6 and TRBJ1-5; the D gene remains uncertain. The DNA sequence is TGTGCCAGCAGTTACGGGAGATACAATCAGCCCCAGCATTTT. Its protein is CASSYGRYNQPQHF.